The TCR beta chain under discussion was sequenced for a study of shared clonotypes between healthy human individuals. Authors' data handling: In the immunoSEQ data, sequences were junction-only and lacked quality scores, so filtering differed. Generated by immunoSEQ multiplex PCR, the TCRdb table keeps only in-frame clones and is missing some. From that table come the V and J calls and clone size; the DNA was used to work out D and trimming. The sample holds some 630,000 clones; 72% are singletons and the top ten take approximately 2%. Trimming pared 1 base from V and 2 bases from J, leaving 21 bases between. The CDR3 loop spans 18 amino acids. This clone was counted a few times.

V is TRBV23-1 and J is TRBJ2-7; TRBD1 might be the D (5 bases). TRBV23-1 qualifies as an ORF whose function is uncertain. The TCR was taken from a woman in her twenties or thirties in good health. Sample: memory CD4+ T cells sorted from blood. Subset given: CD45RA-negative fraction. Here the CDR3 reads CASSQWHIRQYFAYEQYF. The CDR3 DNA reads TGCGCCAGCAGTCAATGGCACATTCGACAGTATTTTGCCTACGAGCAGTACTTC.